The 3 T cell receptor beta chains in this list originate from one sample, sequenced in a study of response to subunit inactivated influenza vaccine. TCRdb reprocessed the RT-PCR reads with MiXCR, giving one entry per CDR3 protein. The sample carries roughly 650,000 distinct CDR3 sequences, more than 15% recorded once. This sample comprised PBMCs from blood, obtained about 11 days after vaccination. These receptor sequences come from a man between 45 and 60 years old who received an inactivated influenza vaccine.

This chain joins TRBV25-1 and TRBJ2-1, with 9 bases lining up with TRBD1. Germline-derived CDR1 and CDR2 are MGHDK and SYGVNS. The V and J ends lost 7 bases and 9 bases, in that order; junction bases with no gene match: 16. The CDR3 sequence is 16 residues long. The DNA for the CDR3 is TGTGCCAGCATCCCCACTCCGGGACAGGGTGGTGGTGAGCAGTTCTTC. Residues: CASIPTPGQGGGEQFF.

The chain joins TRBV6-5 to TRBJ2-1; D uncertain. The CDR3 extends over 14 amino acids. Deletions cut 0 bases from V and 7 bases from J, with 10 bases between. Germline CDR1 MNHEY, CDR2 SVGAGI. CDR3 residues: CASSYSSSWNEQFF. The CDR3 nucleotides are TGTGCCAGCAGTTACTCGAGTAGTTGGAATGAGCAGTTCTTC.

The chain employs TRBV7-9 and TRBJ2-1; D may match TRBD1 or TRBD2 (8 bases each). Looked up from germline, CDR1 is SEHNR and CDR2 is FQNEAQ (reference sequence). CDR3 length: 17 amino acids. The V end was cut by 5 bases, the J end by 2 bases, with 19 bases between. DNA for the CDR3: TGTGCCAGCAGCCAGGGGGCGGGGGGCCCTACCTACAATGAGCAGTTCTTC. Its translation is CASSQGAGGPTYNEQFF.